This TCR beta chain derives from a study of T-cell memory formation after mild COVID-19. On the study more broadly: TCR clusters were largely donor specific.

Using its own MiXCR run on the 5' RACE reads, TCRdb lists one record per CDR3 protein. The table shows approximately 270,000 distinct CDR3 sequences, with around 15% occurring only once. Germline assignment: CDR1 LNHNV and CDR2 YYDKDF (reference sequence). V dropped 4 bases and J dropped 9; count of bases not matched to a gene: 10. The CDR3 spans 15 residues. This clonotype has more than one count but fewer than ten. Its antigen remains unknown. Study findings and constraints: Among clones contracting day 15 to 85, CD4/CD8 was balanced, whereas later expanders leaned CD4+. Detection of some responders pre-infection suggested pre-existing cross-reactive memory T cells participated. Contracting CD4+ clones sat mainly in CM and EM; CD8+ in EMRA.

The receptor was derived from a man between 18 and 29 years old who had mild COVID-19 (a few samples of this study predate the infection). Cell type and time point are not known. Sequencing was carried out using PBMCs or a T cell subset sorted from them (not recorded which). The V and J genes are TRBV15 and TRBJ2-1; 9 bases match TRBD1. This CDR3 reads CATSKPRGQGVEQFF. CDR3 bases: TGTGCCACCAGCAAACCCAGGGGACAGGGCGTTGAGCAGTTCTTC.